Following are 22 T cell receptor beta chains from one sample sequenced in a study of T cell repertoires in cytomegalovirus infection. TCRdb independently ran MiXCR on the reads; one entry per CDR3 protein. The sample lists roughly 230,000 distinct CDR3 sequences; 9% to 15% were seen once. The sample consisted of PBMCs. These receptors originate from a human donor in good health (CMV status not recorded). Some clones in this sample may be carry-over from other donors' samples.

This clonotype was observed a few times. The chain uses TRBV5-1 and TRBJ2-1, with TRBD2 matching over 10 bases. Germline CDR1 SGHRS, CDR2 YFSETQ. The length of the CDR3 is 16 residues. V trimming: 4 bases; J trimming: 5 bases; junction bases outside the gene matches: 9. CDR3 residues: CASSPQGLATNNEQFF. The CDR3 bases are TGCGCCAGCAGCCCGCAGGGACTAGCGACGAACAATGAGCAGTTCTTC.

The chain couples TRBV7-2 to TRBJ2-7; 13 nucleotides line up with TRBD2. V shed 2 bases, J shed 1 base, and the junction held 5 bases outside the gene matches. From germline, CDR1 is SGHTA and CDR2 FQGNSA. The CDR3 has 17 residues. The CDR3 reads CASSLPGLAGRSYEQYF. In DNA form, the CDR3 reads TGTGCCAGCAGCTTACCGGGACTAGCGGGAAGGTCCTACGAGCAGTACTTC.

This clonotype was observed many times. V is TRBV19 and J is TRBJ2-7, with D tentatively TRBD2 (6 bases). V was cut by 5 bases and J by 3 bases, with 11 bases left in between. The V gene's germline CDR1 is LNHDA and CDR2 SQIVND (reference sequence). The CDR3 runs 13 residues. The CDR3 sequence is CASSRDWNYEQYF. CDR3 sequence (DNA): TGTGCCAGTAGTCGGGACTGGAACTACGAGCAGTACTTC.

To note about this clonotype: Just one base apart from a much larger clone, this may be a read error. The rearrangement links TRBV11-2 to TRBJ2-7, with D perhaps matching TRBD1 (6 bases). V lost 5 bases and J 6 bases, leaving 17 bases between the germline ends. Per the germline V gene, CDR1 is SGHAT and CDR2 is FQNNGV. The CDR3 is 14 residues long. CDR3 bases: TGTGCCAGCAGCGTAACAGGGCTTAATTGCGAGCAGTACTTC. Translation: CASSVTGLNCEQYF.

This chain connects TRBV27 to TRBJ2-7, with no clear D. Trimming removed 11 bases from V and 7 bases from J, with 27 bases in between. Germline CDR1 MNHEY, CDR2 SMNVEV (reference sequence). The CDR3 consists of 15 residues. CDR3 protein: CAARPTALNPGEQYF. The CDR3 DNA reads TGTGCCGCACGACCGACCGCGCTTAATCCTGGGGAGCAGTACTTC.

This chain uses TRBV19 with TRBJ2-5; D could derive from TRBD1 or TRBD2 (6 bases each). V was shortened by 3 bases and J by 5 bases, with 16 bases between the two germline ends. Germline assignment: CDR1 LNHDA and CDR2 SQIVND (reference sequence). The CDR3 has 15 amino acids. The CDR3 loop reads CASSIQAGQGETQYF. The CDR3, as DNA: TGTGCCAGTAGTATCCAAGCGGGCCAGGGGGAGACCCAGTACTTC. Together with reference TRBV19 and TRBJ2-5, the CDR3 gives the full variable domain: DGGITQSPKYLFRKEGQNVTLSCEQNLNHDAMYWYRQDPGQGLRLIYYSQIVNDFQKGDIAEGYSVSREKKESFPLTVTSAQKNPTAFYLCASSIQAGQGETQYFGPGTRLLVL.

This rearrangement joins TRBV5-1 to TRBJ1-4; no clear D gene. The V and J ends lost 2 bases and 3 bases respectively, with 11 bases between them. From germline, CDR1 is SGHRS and CDR2 YFSETQ. This CDR3 is built from 15 residues. The CDR3 region has the DNA TGCGCCAGCAGCTTAGGGAGCGTGTCTAATGAAAAACTGTTTTTT. As protein: CASSLGSVSNEKLFF.

The rearrangement uses TRBV4-3 and TRBJ1-2, with D possibly being TRBD1 (5 bases). Germline V gene sequence: CDR1 LGHNA, CDR2 YSLEER. Trimming pared 0 bases from V and 8 bases from J, leaving 13 bases between. The CDR3 consists of 14 residues. The CDR3 nucleotides read TGCGCCAGCAGCCAAGATCGTAATAGGGGAGGCTACACCTTC. Encoded protein: CASSQDRNRGGYTF.

This clonotype came up many times. This chain joins TRBV6-2 or TRBV6-3 and TRBJ1-6, with D perhaps TRBD1 (5 bases). CDR1 MNHEY and CDR2 SVGEGT come from the germline V gene. The CDR3 loop spans 13 amino acids. V gave up 6 bases and J gave up 10 bases, with 13 bases separating them. The chain's CDR3 is CASSRARTSPLHF. The CDR3 DNA reads as TGTGCCAGCAGCCGGGCCCGGACATCACCCCTCCACTTT.

This clonotype was counted many times. The chain combines TRBV19 with TRBJ2-7; no definite D call. Trimming took off 5 bases at V and 6 bases at J, with 23 bases between the two ends. Germline assignment: CDR1 LNHDA and CDR2 SQIVND (reference sequence). This CDR3 contains 16 residues. Here the CDR3 DNA reads TGTGCCAGTAGTCCCTCGATCCCAGCCGGAGATCGCGAGCAGTACTTC. It translates to CASSPSIPAGDREQYF.

This clonotype turned up a few times. This chain uses TRBV5-1 with TRBJ2-2, with D perhaps TRBD1 (5 bases). V was pared by 0 bases and J by 1 base, with 10 bases between. Per germline, CDR1 SGHRS and CDR2 YFSETQ. This CDR3 has 16 amino acids. The CDR3, as DNA: TGCGCCAGCAGCTTGGCTGCGACAGAGAACACCGGGGAGCTGTTTTTT. It translates to CASSLAATENTGELFF.

This clonotype was seen repeatedly, ten times or more. This sequence joins TRBV12-3 or TRBV12-4 and TRBJ1-2; TRBD1 matches at 7 bases. Trimming at V came to 5 bases and at J to 6 bases, leaving 9 bases not matched to a gene. The CDR3 sequence is 14 residues long. CDR3 loop: CASSRQGFEDGYTF. The CDR3 DNA follows: TGTGCCAGCAGTCGACAGGGTTTTGAAGATGGCTACACCTTC.

This chain links TRBV7-9 with TRBJ1-1; D is ambiguous. The CDR3 has 11 residues. Germline-derived CDR1 and CDR2 are SEHNR and FQNEAQ (reference sequence). V shed 7 bases and J shed 6 bases, with 9 bases lying between them. CDR3 amino acids: CASTREAEAFF. CDR3 in DNA: TGTGCCAGCACCCGTGAGGCTGAAGCTTTCTTT.

The chain recombines TRBV28 with TRBJ2-3; possibly TRBD2 for D (5 bases). Trimming took off 4 bases at V and 6 bases at J, with 11 bases between the two ends. Per germline, CDR1 MDHEN and CDR2 SYDVKM. The CDR3 sequence is 13 residues long. This CDR3 is CASSSDLWDTQYF. In DNA form, the CDR3 reads TGTGCCAGCAGTTCGGACTTATGGGATACGCAGTATTTT.

V usage is TRBV29-1 and J usage is TRBJ2-7, with TRBD2 identical over 8 bases. The CDR3 consists of 11 residues. Germline CDR1 SQVTM, CDR2 ANQGSEA. Unmatched junction bases numbered 2, after V lost 7 bases and J lost 3 bases. The CDR3, as DNA: TGCAGCGGGGGACTAGACTACGAGCAGTACTTC. Protein product: CSGGLDYEQYF.

The chain links TRBV19 to TRBJ1-1, with D perhaps matching TRBD1 (6 bases). Trimming took 5 bases from V and 7 from J, leaving 14 bases between them. The germline V gene has CDR1 LNHDA and CDR2 SQIVND (reference sequence). There are 13 residues in the CDR3. The CDR3 region has the DNA TGTGCCAGTAGTGCTCATAGGGGGGGTGAAGCTTTCTTT. It translates to CASSAHRGGEAFF.

The J gene is TRBJ2-7, the V gene TRBV20-1; 14 bases align to TRBD2. With V trimmed by 6 bases and J by 5 bases, 3 bases remained unmatched. CDR3 length: 13 residues. The germline V gene has CDR1 DFQATT and CDR2 SNEGSKA (reference sequence). In DNA form, the CDR3 reads TGCAGTGCCCAGGGACTAGCGGGAGACGAGCAGTACTTC. This encodes CSAQGLAGDEQYF.

This clonotype was picked up many times. The chain couples TRBV5-5 to TRBJ2-6; D gene ambiguous. The germline V gene has CDR1 SGHKS and CDR2 YYEKEE (reference sequence). The CDR3 extends over 15 amino acids. V lost 0 bases, J lost 2 bases, and 6 bases lay in between. CDR3 in amino acids: CASSLEPPGANVLTF. In nucleotides, the CDR3 is TGTGCCAGCAGCTTGGAGCCGCCTGGGGCCAACGTCCTGACTTTC. Full variable domain (outside the CDR3, taken from reference TRBV5-5 and TRBJ2-6): DAGVTQSPTHLIKTRGQQVTLRCSPISGHKSVSWYQQVLGQGPQFIFQYYEKEERGRGNFPDRFSARQFPNYSSELNVNALLLGDSALYLCASSLEPPGANVLTFGAGSRLTVL.

Note on this clonotype: This clone may be a read error of a much larger clone one base away. As the CDR3 is not closed by the conserved phenylalanine or tryptophan, this likely results from a read error. The rearrangement uses TRBV7-4 and TRBJ1-2, with 8 bases aligning to TRBD1. The V gene end was trimmed by 5 bases and the J gene end by 5 bases; junction bases not matched to a gene: 16. The CDR3 has 17 residues. CDR1 and CDR2 (germline): SGHVT, SQSDAQ. In nucleotides, the CDR3 is TGTGCCAGCAGCATTATCAGGGGGCGGGCGACTCTATATGGCTACACCTCC. Its translation: CASSIIRGRATLYGYTS.

At least ten counts were recorded for this clonotype. V is TRBV7-3 and J is TRBJ2-1; 10 bases align to TRBD2. Trimming took 0 bases from V and 8 from J; bases not matched to a gene: 4. The CDR3 is 15 residues long. Germline-derived CDR1 and CDR2 are SGHTA and FQGTGA. CDR3: CASSLTAGGPYEQFF. The CDR3 DNA reads TGTGCCAGCAGCTTAACAGCGGGAGGGCCTTATGAGCAGTTCTTC.

This clonotype turned up a few times. This rearrangement joins TRBV5-1 to TRBJ2-2, with 9 bases identical to TRBD1. Germline assignment: CDR1 SGHRS and CDR2 YFSETQ. Trimming took 4 bases from V and 5 from J; bases not matched to a gene: 12. The CDR3 is 17 residues long. CDR3 loop: CASSRGDRAQGTGELFF. The CDR3 DNA sequence: TGCGCCAGCAGCCGTGGGGACAGGGCTCAAGGGACCGGGGAGCTGTTTTTT.

The chain combines TRBV30 with TRBJ1-1, with 7 bases fitting TRBD1. From germline, CDR1 is GTSNPN and CDR2 SVGIG (reference sequence). V lost 0 bases to trimming and J lost 0 bases; unmatched junction nucleotides: 13. This CDR3 has 18 residues. The CDR3 here is CAWSVFPTGPFMNTEAFF. CDR3 nucleotide sequence: TGTGCCTGGAGTGTATTTCCGACAGGGCCTTTCATGAACACTGAAGCTTTCTTT. The full variable domain, rest sourced from reference TRBV30 and TRBJ1-1, is SQTIHQWPATLVQPVGSPLSLECTVEGTSNPNLYWYRQAAGRGLQLLFYSVGIGQISSEVPQNLSASRPQDRQFILSSKKLLLSDSGFYLCAWSVFPTGPFMNTEAFFGQGTRLTVV.